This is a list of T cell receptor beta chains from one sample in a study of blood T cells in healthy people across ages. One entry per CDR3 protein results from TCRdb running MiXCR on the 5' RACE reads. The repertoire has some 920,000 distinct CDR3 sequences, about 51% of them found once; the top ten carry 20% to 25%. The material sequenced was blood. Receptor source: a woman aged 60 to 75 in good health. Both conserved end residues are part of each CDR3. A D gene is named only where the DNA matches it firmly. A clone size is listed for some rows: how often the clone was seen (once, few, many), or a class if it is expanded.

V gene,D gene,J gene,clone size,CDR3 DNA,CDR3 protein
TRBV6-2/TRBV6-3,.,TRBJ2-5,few,TGTGCCAGCAGTTGGGGTAGCGGACCCGGGCAAGAGACCCAGTACTTC,CASSWGSGPGQETQYF
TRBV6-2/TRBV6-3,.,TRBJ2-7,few,TGTGCCAGCAGTTACTCGGGTACCCGACACGAGCAGTACTTC,CASSYSGTRHEQYF
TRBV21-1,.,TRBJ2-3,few,TGTGCCAGCAGCCCCCGCCGAGAGGAACCACGCCGCGATACGCAGTATTTT,CASSPRREEPRRDTQYF
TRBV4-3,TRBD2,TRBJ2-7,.,TGCGCCAGCAGCCAAGATCAGGGCGGGAGACGCGGGCAGTACTTC,CASSQDQGGRRGQYF
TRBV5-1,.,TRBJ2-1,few,TGCGCCAGCAGCTTTAACCCGGGAACAAGTACGGATGAGCAGTTCTTC,CASSFNPGTSTDEQFF
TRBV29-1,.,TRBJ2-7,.,TGCAGCGTTGTGGCACAGGTCGGTAGCAATAGCGAGCAGTACTTC,CSVVAQVGSNSEQYF
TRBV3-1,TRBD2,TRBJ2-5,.,TGTGCCAGCAGTCGACGGACTAGCGGGTTGGAGACCCAGTACTTC,CASSRRTSGLETQYF
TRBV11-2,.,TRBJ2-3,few,TGTGCCAGCAGCATAGGACAGAAGGGATCAGATACGCAGTATTTT,CASSIGQKGSDTQYF
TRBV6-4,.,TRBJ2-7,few,TGTGCCAGCAGTGAACATAAAGCCGAGATGGTAGCCTACGAGCAGTACTTC,CASSEHKAEMVAYEQYF
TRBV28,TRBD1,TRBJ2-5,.,TGTGCCAGCAGCCCGCTGGACAGGGGATGGGAGACCCAGTACTTC,CASSPLDRGWETQYF
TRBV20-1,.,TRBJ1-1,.,TGCAGTGCTAGAGGGCAGCGGGACACTGAAGCTTTCTTT,CSARGQRDTEAFF
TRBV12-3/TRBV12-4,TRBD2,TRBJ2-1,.,TGTGCCAGCAGCCGCGGGAGGGCACTTCGGAATGAGCAGTTCTTC,CASSRGRALRNEQFF
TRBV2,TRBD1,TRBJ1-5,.,TGTGCCAGCAGTCATACCGGGACAGGGACCAATCAGCCCCAGCATTTT,CASSHTGTGTNQPQHF
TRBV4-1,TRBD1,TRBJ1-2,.,TGTGCCAGCAGCCCAACAGGGGGCATCTATGGCTACACCTTC,CASSPTGGIYGYTF
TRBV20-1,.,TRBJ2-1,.,TGCAGTGCTATACTTAGTAACTACAATGCTGAGCAGTTCTTC,CSAILSNYNAEQFF
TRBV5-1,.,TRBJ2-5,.,TGCGCCAGCAGCCGGGACAAGCGAGAGACCCAGTACTTC,CASSRDKRETQYF
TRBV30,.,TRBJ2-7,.,TGTGCCTGGACAGGGCTATCCTACGAGCAGTACTTC,CAWTGLSYEQYF
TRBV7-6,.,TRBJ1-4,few,TGTGCCAGCAGCTTATCGGCAGGGAAGAATGAAAAACTGTTTTTT,CASSLSAGKNEKLFF
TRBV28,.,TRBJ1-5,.,TGTGCCAGCAGTTTGATTGAGGCAGTCAACCCGATGAGCAATCAGCCCCAGCATTTT,CASSLIEAVNPMSNQPQHF
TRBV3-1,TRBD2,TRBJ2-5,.,TGTGCCAGCAGCTCTGGACTAGCGGGAGGAAGTGGAGAGACCCAGTACTTC,CASSSGLAGGSGETQYF
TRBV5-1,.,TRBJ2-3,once,TGCGCCAGCAGCTTGCCTGCGTTGAGCACAGATACGCAGTATTTT,CASSLPALSTDTQYF
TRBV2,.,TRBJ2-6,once,TGTGCCAGCAGGACAGGCCCCTCTGGGGCCAACGTCCTGACTTTC,CASRTGPSGANVLTF
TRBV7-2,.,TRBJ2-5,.,TGTGCCAGCAGCTTAGCCCGTACGACCCAGTACTTC,CASSLARTTQYF
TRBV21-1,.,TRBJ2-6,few,TGTGCCAGCTTGTCCCCTGGGGCCAACGTCCTGACTTTC,CASLSPGANVLTF
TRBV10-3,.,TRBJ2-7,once,TGTGCCATCAGTGGAGGGTCGGTAGCGCTAACCTACGAGCAGTACTTC,CAISGGSVALTYEQYF
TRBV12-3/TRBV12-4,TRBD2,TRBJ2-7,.,TGTGCCAGCAGTCCAATAGCGGGACGCGAGCAGTACTTC,CASSPIAGREQYF
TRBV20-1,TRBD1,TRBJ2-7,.,TGCAGTGCTGTGGGACAGAGAAGCTTCCACGAGCAGTACTTC,CSAVGQRSFHEQYF
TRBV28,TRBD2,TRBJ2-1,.,TGTGCCAGCAGTCCCTTCACCCTCCTAGCGGGAGAAATGGATGAGCAGTTCTTC,CASSPFTLLAGEMDEQFF
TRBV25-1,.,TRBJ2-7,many,TGTGCCAGCAGTGACGGTTACGAGCAGTACTTC,CASSDGYEQYF
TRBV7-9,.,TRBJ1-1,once,TGTGCCAGCAGCTTAGTCCGGGGCGAGAACACTGAAGCTTTCTTT,CASSLVRGENTEAFF
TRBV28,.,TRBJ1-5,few,TGTGCCAGCAGTTTCCTAAGTCAGCCCCAGCATTTT,CASSFLSQPQHF
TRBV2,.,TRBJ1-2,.,TGTGCCGGCAGTGAAGGTCTGAACGGGTTCTATGGCTACACCTTC,CAGSEGLNGFYGYTF
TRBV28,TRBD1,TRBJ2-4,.,TGTGCCAGCAGCAGACAGGGAGCAGCCAAAAACATTCAGTACTTC,CASSRQGAAKNIQYF
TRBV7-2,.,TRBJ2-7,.,TGTGCCAGCAGCTTAGGGGGTTGGGTCTACGAGCAGTACTTC,CASSLGGWVYEQYF
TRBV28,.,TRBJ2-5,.,TGTGCCAGCAGTTTATCAACGACAGTTAGACACCAAGAGACCCAGTACTTC,CASSLSTTVRHQETQYF
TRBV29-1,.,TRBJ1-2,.,TGCAGCGAGAACCTTCTAAACTATGGCTACACCTTC,CSENLLNYGYTF
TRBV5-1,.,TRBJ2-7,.,TGCGCCAGCAGATTTGTAACAAGCTCCTACGAGCAGTACTTC,CASRFVTSSYEQYF
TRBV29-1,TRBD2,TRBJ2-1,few,TGCAGCGTTGTGGAGCGGGAGGTGTCAACTGAGCAGTTCTTC,CSVVEREVSTEQFF
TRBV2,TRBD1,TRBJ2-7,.,TGTGCCAGCAGTGCTTGGGGACAGGCCTACGAGCAGTACTTC,CASSAWGQAYEQYF
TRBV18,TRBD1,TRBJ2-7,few,TGTGCCAGCTCACCCGGACAGGGTGGAACCTACGAGCAGTACTTC,CASSPGQGGTYEQYF
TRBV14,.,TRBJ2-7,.,TGTGCCAGCAGCCAGGGGACGTCGACCCTCTACGAGCGGTACTTC,CASSQGTSTLYERYF
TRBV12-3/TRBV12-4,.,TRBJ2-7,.,TGTGCCAGCAGAGAGACAGTGGGGACCTACGAGCAGTACTTC,CASRETVGTYEQYF
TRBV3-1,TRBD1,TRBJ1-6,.,TGTGCCAGCACCCAGGGGGCGCTTTATAATTCACCCCTCCACTTT,CASTQGALYNSPLHF
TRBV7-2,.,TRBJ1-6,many,TGTGCCAGCAGCTCTGGACAGACCTATAATTCACCCCTCCACTTT,CASSSGQTYNSPLHF
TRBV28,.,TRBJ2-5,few,TGTGCCACCGGCGGAGTTCAAGAGACCCAGTACTTC,CATGGVQETQYF
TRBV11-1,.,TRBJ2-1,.,TGTGCCAGCAGCTACCTTAGTATCGGTGAGCAGTTCTTC,CASSYLSIGEQFF